This T cell receptor (beta chain) is from a study of vaccination effects on CD4 cells after COVID-19. For the study at large: The median interval between the second dose and post-vaccine sampling was 72 days.

Antigen-specific CD4+ T cells were expanded with viral peptide pools in the ViraFEST assay before sequencing. Following culture for roughly 10 days, CD4+ T cells were isolated. Of the BNT162b2 and mRNA-1273 vaccines, participants received two doses of one or the other. PBMC cultures contained 1.5 million to 2 million cells per well, approximately 10 IU/ml IL-2 and around 9.4 ug/ml peptides. General study points: Marked clonal contraction of both clone types appeared late after vaccination. Cross-reactivity toward common cold coronaviruses was confined to only 1 of 255 vaccine-induced clones in healthy vaccinees.

TCRdb's table, derived via immunoSEQ multiplex PCR, lists solely in-frame clones and lacks some. The repertoire holds 70,000 to 85,000 clones, with about 81% as singletons. With regard to this clone: Its specificity is not known.

Germline V gene data show CDR1 as MNHEY and CDR2 as SVGAGI. The CDR3 is 14 amino acids. The V and J ends lost 6 bases and 4 bases respectively, with 15 bases between them. Sequencing used CD4+ T cells from PBMCs cultured with HCoV-229E spike peptides, obtained after COVID-19 vaccination. The receptor's source is a human donor who received a COVID-19 vaccine. The chain recombines TRBV6-5 with TRBJ1-1; D is possibly TRBD1 (6 bases). For the CDR3, the DNA is TGTGCCAGCAGCCTTGGGGGGGCTCGCACTGAAGCTTTCTTT. Translating gives CASSLGGARTEAFF.